This passage covers 12 T cell receptor beta chains from one sample sequenced in a study of ipilimumab plus nivolumab after autologous stem cell transplantation. The data were produced by immunoSEQ multiplex PCR, yet TCRdb's version contains in-frame clones alone and is incomplete. The sample yields some 45,000 clones, roughly 90% seen once. The specimen was PBMCs, collected in a trial of ipilimumab plus nivolumab as post-transplant consolidation. The receptors here all came from a male donor with multiple myeloma.

The chain recombines TRBV19 with TRBJ1-5, with D uncertain. Trimming cost V 11 bases and J 5 bases, with 19 bases left between them. The CDR3 length is 14 residues. CDR1 is LNHDA, CDR2 SQIVND, per germline (reference sequence). The CDR3 spells CASQGSRADQPQHF. The CDR3 DNA sequence: TGTGCCTCACAAGGGTCGCGGGCGGATCAGCCCCAGCATTTT.

This sequence joins TRBV7-9 and TRBJ1-2, with no clear D. The CDR3 consists of 13 residues. Looked up from germline, CDR1 is SEHNR and CDR2 is FQNEAQ (reference sequence). V lost 5 bases, J lost 7 bases, and 14 bases lay in between. The CDR3 DNA is TGTGCCAGCAGCCCAAACCCCATCGGTGGCTACACCTTC. It codes for CASSPNPIGGYTF.

The chain has TRBV6-5 and TRBJ1-1; D unclear. V lost 0 bases and J lost 0, with 8 bases in between. Germline values: CDR1 MNHEY, CDR2 SVGAGI. The CDR3 has 15 residues. CDR3 region: CASSYSLTLNTEAFF. For the CDR3, the DNA is TGTGCCAGCAGTTACTCCTTGACCTTGAACACTGAAGCTTTCTTT.

This CDR3 is CASSQAGTENTGELFF. The CDR3 DNA reads as TGTGCCAGCAGCCAGGCCGGGACGGAGAACACCGGGGAGCTGTTTTTT. The J gene is TRBJ2-2, the V gene TRBV25-1, with D possibly called TRBD1 or TRBD2 (5 bases each). Per germline, CDR1 MGHDK and CDR2 SYGVNS. CDR3 size: 16 residues. V shed 6 bases and J shed 1 base, with 15 bases lying between them.

The chain couples TRBV19 to TRBJ1-3; D gene uncertain. The CDR3 is made up of 14 amino acids. V dropped 5 bases and J dropped 0 bases, with 8 bases sitting between them. Germline-derived CDR1 and CDR2 are LNHDA and SQIVND (reference sequence). The CDR3 loop is CASSPQISGNTIYF. The DNA of the CDR3 is TGTGCCAGTAGTCCACAAATCTCTGGAAACACCATATATTTT. Looking up the rest from reference TRBV19 and TRBJ1-3 gives the full variable domain: DGGITQSPKYLFRKEGQNVTLSCEQNLNHDAMYWYRQDPGQGLRLIYYSQIVNDFQKGDIAEGYSVSREKKESFPLTVTSAQKNPTAFYLCASSPQISGNTIYFGEGSWLTVV.

The rearrangement uses TRBV6-5 and TRBJ2-7; 8 bases agree with TRBD1. Germline V lookup: CDR1 MNHEY, CDR2 SVGAGI. The CDR3 extends over 15 amino acids. Losses at the gene ends were 1 base for V and 3 bases for J; bases not matched to a gene: 5. CDR3 sequence: CASSYYGTGFYEQYF. In nucleotides, the CDR3 is TGTGCCAGCAGTTACTACGGGACAGGTTTCTACGAGCAGTACTTC.

The J gene is TRBJ2-5, the V gene TRBV7-2; D might be TRBD2 (5 bases). Trimming removed 7 bases from V and 4 bases from J, with 16 bases in between. The length of the CDR3 is 14 residues. Germline CDR1 reads SGHTA; CDR2 reads FQGNSA. CDR3 sequence: CASTPGWTGETQYF. CDR3 nucleotides: TGTGCCAGCACCCCAGGATGGACTGGAGAGACCCAGTACTTC.

This sequence joins TRBV18 and TRBJ2-5; 7 positions match TRBD2. The CDR3 is 14 amino acids. The germline V gene has CDR1 KGHSH and CDR2 LQKENI. The J segment lost 2 bases and the V segment lost 6 bases, leaving 6 bases of the junction unmatched. In DNA form, the CDR3 reads TGTGCCAGCTCGCCATGGGGGGGTCAAGAGACCCAGTACTTC. This sequence encodes CASSPWGGQETQYF.

The chain combines TRBV7-3 with TRBJ2-3, with D maybe TRBD2 (5 bases). The V end lost 5 bases, the J end lost 10 bases, and 13 bases lay between the germline ends. The CDR3 covers 12 residues. Germline CDR1 is SGHTA and CDR2 is FQGTGA. The CDR3 is CASSPAGVAQYF. CDR3 coding DNA: TGTGCCAGCAGCCCCGCGGGCGTGGCGCAGTATTTT.

This chain connects TRBV6-5 to TRBJ2-7; D is possibly TRBD1 (6 bases). The length of the CDR3 is 15 residues. The V and J ends lost 6 bases and 2 bases respectively, with 17 bases between them. CDR1 MNHEY and CDR2 SVGAGI come from the germline V gene. In nucleotides, the CDR3 is TGTGCCAGCAGAAGGGTGGGGACAACCCCCTACGAGCAGTACTTC. This gives the protein CASRRVGTTPYEQYF.

This chain connects TRBV2 to TRBJ1-3, with 7 bases lining up with TRBD1. V lost 5 bases, J lost 1 base, and 5 bases stayed unmatched. Germline assignment: CDR1 SNHLY and CDR2 FYNNEI. This CDR3 is 15 amino acids long. The CDR3: CASSRQGRSGNTIYF. Here the CDR3 DNA reads TGTGCCAGCAGTAGACAGGGCCGTTCTGGAAACACCATATATTTT.

This chain links TRBV7-2 with TRBJ2-1; TRBD2 matches at 11 bases. CDR3 length equals 17 residues. Looked up from germline, CDR1 is SGHTA and CDR2 is FQGNSA. V was clipped by 5 bases and J by 3 bases; unmatched bases: 9. In DNA, the CDR3 is TGTGCCAGCAGCCCGTCTTTGACTAGCGGGGACTACAATGAGCAGTTCTTC. Encoded protein: CASSPSLTSGDYNEQFF.